The clone carrying this T cell receptor (beta chain) was recorded a few times. Its antigen is unknown. The CDR3 is made up of 15 amino acids. V lost 1 base to trimming and J lost 0 bases, with 10 bases between them. Germline V lookup: CDR1 SGDLS, CDR2 YYNGEE. The sample originates from a study of T-cell memory formation after mild COVID-19. TCRdb itself ran the 5' RACE reads through MiXCR, one entry per CDR3 protein. The table shows roughly 280,000 distinct CDR3 sequences, with under 8.5% occurring only once. Points from the study as a whole: Clones contracting day 15 to 85 were balanced CD4/CD8; later expanders leaned CD4+. Certain responding clones were present in pre-infection memory, suggesting participation of cross-reactive memory.

Sequencing input: PBMCs or a T cell subset sorted from them (not recorded which). This sequence joins TRBV9 and TRBJ1-1; D is unclear. This TCR was recovered from a man between 18 and 35 years old who had mild COVID-19 (a few samples of this study predate the infection). Cell type and time point are not known. DNA of the CDR3: TGTGCCAGCAGCGTATACAAAGGAATGAACACTGAAGCTTTCTTT. This sequence encodes CASSVYKGMNTEAFF.